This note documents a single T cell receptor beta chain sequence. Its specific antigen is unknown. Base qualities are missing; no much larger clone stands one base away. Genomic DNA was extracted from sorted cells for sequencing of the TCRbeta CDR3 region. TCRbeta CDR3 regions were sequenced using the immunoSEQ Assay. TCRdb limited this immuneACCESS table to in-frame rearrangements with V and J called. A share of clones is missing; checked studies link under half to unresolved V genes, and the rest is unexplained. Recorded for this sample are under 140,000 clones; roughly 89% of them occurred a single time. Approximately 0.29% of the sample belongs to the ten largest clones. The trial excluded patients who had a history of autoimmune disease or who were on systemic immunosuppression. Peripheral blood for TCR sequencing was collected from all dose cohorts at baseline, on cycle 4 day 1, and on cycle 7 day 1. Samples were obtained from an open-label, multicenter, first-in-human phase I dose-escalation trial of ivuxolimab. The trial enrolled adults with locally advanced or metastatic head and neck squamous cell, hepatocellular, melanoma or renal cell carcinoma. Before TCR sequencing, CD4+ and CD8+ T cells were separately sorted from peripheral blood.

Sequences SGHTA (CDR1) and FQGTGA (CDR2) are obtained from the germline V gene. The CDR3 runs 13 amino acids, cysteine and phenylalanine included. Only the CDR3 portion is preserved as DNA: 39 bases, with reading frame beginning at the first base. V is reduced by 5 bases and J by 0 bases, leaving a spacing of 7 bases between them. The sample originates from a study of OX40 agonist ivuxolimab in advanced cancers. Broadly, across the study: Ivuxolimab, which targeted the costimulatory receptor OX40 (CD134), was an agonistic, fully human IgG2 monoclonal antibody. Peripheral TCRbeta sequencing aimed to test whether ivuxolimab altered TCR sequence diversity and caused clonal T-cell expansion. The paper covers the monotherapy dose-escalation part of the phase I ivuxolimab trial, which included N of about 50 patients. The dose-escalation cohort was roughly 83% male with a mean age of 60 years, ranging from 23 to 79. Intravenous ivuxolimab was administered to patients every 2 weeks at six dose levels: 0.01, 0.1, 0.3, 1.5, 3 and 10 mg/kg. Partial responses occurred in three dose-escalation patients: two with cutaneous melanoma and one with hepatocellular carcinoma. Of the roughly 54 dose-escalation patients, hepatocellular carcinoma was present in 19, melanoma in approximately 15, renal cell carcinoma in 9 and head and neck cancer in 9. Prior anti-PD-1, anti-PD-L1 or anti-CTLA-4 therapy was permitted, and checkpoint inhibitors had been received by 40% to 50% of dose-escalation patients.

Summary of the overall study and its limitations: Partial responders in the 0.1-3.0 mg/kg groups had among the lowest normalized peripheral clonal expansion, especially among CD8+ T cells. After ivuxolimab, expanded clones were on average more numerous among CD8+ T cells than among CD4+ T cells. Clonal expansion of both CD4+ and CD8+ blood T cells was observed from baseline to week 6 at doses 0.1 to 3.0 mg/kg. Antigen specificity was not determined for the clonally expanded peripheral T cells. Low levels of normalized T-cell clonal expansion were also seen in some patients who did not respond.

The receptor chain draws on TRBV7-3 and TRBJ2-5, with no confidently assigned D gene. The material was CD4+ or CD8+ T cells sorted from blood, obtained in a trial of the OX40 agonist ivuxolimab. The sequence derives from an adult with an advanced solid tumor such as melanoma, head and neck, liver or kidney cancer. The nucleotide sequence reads TGTGCCAGCAGCCGTAGGTACCAAGAGACCCAGTACTTC. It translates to CASSRRYQETQYF.